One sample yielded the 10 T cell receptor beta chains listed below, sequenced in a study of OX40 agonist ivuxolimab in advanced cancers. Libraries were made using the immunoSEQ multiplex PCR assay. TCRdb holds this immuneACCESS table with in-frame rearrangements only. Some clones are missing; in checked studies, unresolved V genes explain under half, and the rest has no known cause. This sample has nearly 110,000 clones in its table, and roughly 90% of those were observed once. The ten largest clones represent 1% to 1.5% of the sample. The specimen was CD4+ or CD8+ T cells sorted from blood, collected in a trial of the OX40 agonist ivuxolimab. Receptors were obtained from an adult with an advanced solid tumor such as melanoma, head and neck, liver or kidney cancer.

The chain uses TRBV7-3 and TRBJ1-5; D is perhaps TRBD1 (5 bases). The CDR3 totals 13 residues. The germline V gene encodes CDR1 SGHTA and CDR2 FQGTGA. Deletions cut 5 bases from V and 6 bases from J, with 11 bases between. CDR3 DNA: TGTGCCAGCAGCGGGACGGGCGGTCAGCCCCAGCATTTT. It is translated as CASSGTGGQPQHF.

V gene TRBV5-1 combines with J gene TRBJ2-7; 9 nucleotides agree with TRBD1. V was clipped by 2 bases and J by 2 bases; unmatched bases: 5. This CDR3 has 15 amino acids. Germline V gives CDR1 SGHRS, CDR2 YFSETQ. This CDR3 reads CASSFDRGKTYEQYF. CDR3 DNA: TGCGCCAGCAGCTTCGACAGGGGGAAAACCTACGAGCAGTACTTC.

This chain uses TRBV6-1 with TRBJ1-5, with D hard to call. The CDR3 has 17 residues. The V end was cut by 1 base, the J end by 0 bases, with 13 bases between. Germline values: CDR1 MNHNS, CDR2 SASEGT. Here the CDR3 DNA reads TGTGCCAGCAGTGAAGGACTCGGCCGAAATAGCAATCAGCCCCAGCATTTT. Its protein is CASSEGLGRNSNQPQHF.

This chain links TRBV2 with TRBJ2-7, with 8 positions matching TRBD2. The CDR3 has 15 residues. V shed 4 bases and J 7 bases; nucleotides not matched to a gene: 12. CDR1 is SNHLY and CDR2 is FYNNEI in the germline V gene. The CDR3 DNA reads TGTGCCAGCAGTGGGGATGGCGGGAGGCCGGGGGAGCAGTACTTC. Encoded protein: CASSGDGGRPGEQYF. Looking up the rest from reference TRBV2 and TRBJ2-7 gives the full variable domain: EPEVTQTPSHQVTQMGQEVILRCVPISNHLYFYWYRQILGQKVEFLVSFYNNEISEKSEIFDDQFSVERPDGSNFTLKIRSTKLEDSAMYFCASSGDGGRPGEQYFGPGTRLTVT.

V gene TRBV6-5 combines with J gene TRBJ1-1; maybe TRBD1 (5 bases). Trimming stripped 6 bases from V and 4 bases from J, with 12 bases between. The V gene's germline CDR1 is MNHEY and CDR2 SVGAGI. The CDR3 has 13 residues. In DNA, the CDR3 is TGTGCCAGCAGGGACGATGGGGGCACTGAAGCTTTCTTT. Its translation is CASRDDGGTEAFF.

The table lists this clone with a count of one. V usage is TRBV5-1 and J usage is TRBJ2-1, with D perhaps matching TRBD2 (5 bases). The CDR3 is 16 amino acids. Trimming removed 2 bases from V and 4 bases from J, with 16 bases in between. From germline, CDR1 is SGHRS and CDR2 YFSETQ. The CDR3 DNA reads TGCGCCAGCAGCTTTTCAACTAGGCAAGGGTACAATGAGCAGTTCTTC. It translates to CASSFSTRQGYNEQFF.

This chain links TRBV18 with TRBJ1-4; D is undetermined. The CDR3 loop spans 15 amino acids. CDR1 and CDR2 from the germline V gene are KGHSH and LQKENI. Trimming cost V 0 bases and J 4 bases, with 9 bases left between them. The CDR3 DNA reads TGTGCCAGCTCACCACCTGCAGGACTTAATGAAAAACTGTTTTTT. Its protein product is CASSPPAGLNEKLFF.

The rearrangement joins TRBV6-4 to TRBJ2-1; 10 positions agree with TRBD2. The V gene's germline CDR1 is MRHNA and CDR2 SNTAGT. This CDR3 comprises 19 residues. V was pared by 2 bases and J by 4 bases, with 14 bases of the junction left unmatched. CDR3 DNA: TGTGCCAGCAGTGACCCAGCGGGAGGGCCGGTACATTTATACAATGAGCAGTTCTTC. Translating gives CASSDPAGGPVHLYNEQFF.

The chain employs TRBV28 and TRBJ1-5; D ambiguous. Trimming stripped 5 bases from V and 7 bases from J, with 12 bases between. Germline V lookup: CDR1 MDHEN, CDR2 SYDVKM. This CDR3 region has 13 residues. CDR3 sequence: CASSPPIWQPQHF. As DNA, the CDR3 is TGTGCCAGCAGTCCGCCGATATGGCAGCCCCAGCATTTT.

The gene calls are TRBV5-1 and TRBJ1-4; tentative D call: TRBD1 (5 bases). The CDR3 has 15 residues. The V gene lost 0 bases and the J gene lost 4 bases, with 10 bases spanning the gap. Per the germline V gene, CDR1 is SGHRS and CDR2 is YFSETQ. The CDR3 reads CASSLEGPINEKLFF. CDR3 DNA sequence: TGCGCCAGCAGCTTGGAGGGACCAATTAATGAAAAACTGTTTTTT.